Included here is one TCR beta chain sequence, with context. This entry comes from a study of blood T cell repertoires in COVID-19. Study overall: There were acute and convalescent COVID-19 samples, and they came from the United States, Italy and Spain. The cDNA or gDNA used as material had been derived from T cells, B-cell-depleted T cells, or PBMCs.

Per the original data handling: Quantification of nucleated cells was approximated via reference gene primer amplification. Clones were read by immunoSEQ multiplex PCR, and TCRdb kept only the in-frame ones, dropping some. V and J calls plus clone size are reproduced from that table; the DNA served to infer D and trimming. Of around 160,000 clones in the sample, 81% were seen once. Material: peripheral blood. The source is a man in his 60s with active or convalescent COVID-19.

In nucleotides, the CDR3 is TGTGCCACCAGTGGTAGTGACTATGGCTACACCTTC. Translation gives CATSGSDYGYTF. The chain links TRBV24-1 to TRBJ1-2; unclear D gene. Between the trimmed V and J ends, which lost 5 bases and 3 bases, there was a span of 6 bases. The CDR3 extends over 12 amino acids. Germline V gene sequence: CDR1 KGHDR, CDR2 SFDVKD.